This T cell receptor (beta chain) was obtained from a study of post-analysis software for immune sequencing data (dated by TCRdb to the mid-2010s). The study in broad terms: Relapsing-remitting, secondary progressive and progressive-relapsing multiple sclerosis were recorded as disease courses, and subtype annotation was lacking for some patients. A subset of samples was prepared in parallel using single-end sample barcoding, then pooled and co-amplified after Illumina adapter ligation. The multiple sclerosis patient repertoires were compared with more than 10 previously published healthy control repertoires from donors aged about 6 to 25 years.

The library was prepared using PCR. Instrument used: Illumina HiSeq 2500. To reduce PCR and sequencing biases, unique molecular identifiers were incorporated into the TCR beta cDNA libraries. Every 1 to 10 million input T cells yielded 500,000 or so cDNA molecules, meaning each molecule approximated one T cell. The same protocol used for the earlier healthy control dataset was applied to prepare and sequence the patient libraries. Samples belonging to the same batch were prepared together, multiplexed and sequenced on a shared HiSeq lane. Per the original workflow: MIGEC was used to process the raw barcoded reads, and molecular identifier groups with only a single read were discarded before consensus assembly and CDR3 extraction. VDJtools was used for post-analysis of the clonotype tables, and diversity was normalized by down-sampling every dataset to the size of the smallest sample. In repertoire overlap clustering, CDR3 amino acid sequences, but not nucleotide sequences, were matched to correct batch-related cross-sample contamination. TCRdb reanalyzed the raw reads on its own, using fastp at Q25 for trimming and MiXCR for clone calling, and kept in-frame beta chains. When rows share a CDR3 protein, they turn into one entry using the most common DNA and genes. The V and J calls and clone size are TCRdb's, not the authors'. The sample table shows 650,000 to 850,000 distinct CDR3 sequences, and roughly 58% are seen once. The biggest ten clones account for 4.6% of the sample.

In this sample, this clonotype turned up a few times. Its antigen has not been determined. Qualities for individual bases were not recorded, and no much larger clone is one base off. On the study overall, not on this receptor specifically: Direct clustering with F measure showed strong co-clustering of samples prepared in the same batch, prompting a batch-effect correction. Roughly 5 TRBV segments, including TRBV5-6, TRBV5-1 and TRBV20-1, were significantly more frequent in patients than controls. Significantly lower normalized Chao1 diversity was found in multiple sclerosis patients than in controls, suggesting substantial peripheral T-cell clonal expansion. The multiple sclerosis patient group was slightly younger than the control group.

The CDR3 has 14 amino acids, counting the end cysteine and phenylalanine. The read is trimmed to its CDR3 DNA, 42 bases read in frame from base 1. CDR1 and CDR2 were assigned from the germline V gene as ENHRY and SYGVKD. V and J lose 4 bases and 3 bases, and a span of 12 bases separates them. To demonstrate the VDJtools post-analysis software, the study profiled TCR beta repertoires from the peripheral blood of 13 young patients with multiple sclerosis. The multiple sclerosis patients were children and adolescents between roughly 6 and 15 years of age. This sequence originates from a girl aged 10-17 years with multiple sclerosis. Specimen: blood. This receptor chain uses TRBV10-3 and TRBJ2-5, with no confident D gene call. The DNA reads TGTGCCATCAGTGTATCGCGGAGAGAAGAGACCCAGTACTTC. The encoded protein is CAISVSRREETQYF.